The clone carrying this T cell receptor (beta chain) was seen ten or more times. These data belong to a study of early T cells in non-severe SARS-CoV-2 infection. Individual cDNA molecules were tagged with unique molecular identifiers. TCRdb processed the 5' RACE reads anew with MiXCR; each CDR3 protein has one entry. Among tens of thousands of distinct CDR3 sequences listed, roughly 11% were seen once. CDR1 KGHSH and CDR2 LQKENI come from the germline V gene. This CDR3 spans 15 amino acids. With 1 base clipped from V and 6 bases from J, the junction kept 5 bases outside the gene matches. Sample: whole blood. This clonotype was obtained from an adult who was a healthcare worker with PCR-confirmed SARS-CoV-2 infection or an uninfected control (not recorded which). This rearrangement joins TRBV18 to TRBJ1-4; 7 nucleotides align to TRBD1. CDR3 sequence: CASSPRTGLDEKLFF. In DNA, the CDR3 is TGTGCCAGCTCACCACGGACAGGTTTGGATGAAAAACTGTTTTTT.